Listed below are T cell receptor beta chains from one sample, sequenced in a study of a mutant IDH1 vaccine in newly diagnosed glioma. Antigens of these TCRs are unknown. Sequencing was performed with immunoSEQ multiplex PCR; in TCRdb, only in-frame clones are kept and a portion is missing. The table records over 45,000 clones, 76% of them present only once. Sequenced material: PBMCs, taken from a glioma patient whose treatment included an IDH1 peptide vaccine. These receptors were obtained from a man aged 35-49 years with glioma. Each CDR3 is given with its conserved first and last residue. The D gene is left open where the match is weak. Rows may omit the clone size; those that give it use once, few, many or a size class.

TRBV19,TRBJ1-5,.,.,CASSLDGNSNQPQHF,TGTGCCAGTAGTCTGGACGGAAATAGCAATCAGCCCCAGCATTTT
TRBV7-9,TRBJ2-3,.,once,CASSSPRVSGGGGTDTQYF,TGTGCCAGCAGCTCCCCCCGAGTTTCGGGAGGGGGCGGCACAGATACGCAGTATTTT
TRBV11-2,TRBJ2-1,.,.,CASSTLGSPYNEQFF,TGTGCCAGCAGCACACTGGGGAGCCCGTACAATGAGCAGTTCTTC
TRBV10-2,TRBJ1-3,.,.,CASTQGISGNTIYF,TGCGCCAGCACACAGGGTATAAGTGGAAACACCATATATTTT
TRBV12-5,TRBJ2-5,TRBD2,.,CASGPGLAASGQETQYF,TGTGCTAGTGGGCCGGGACTAGCGGCCTCGGGGCAAGAGACCCAGTACTTC
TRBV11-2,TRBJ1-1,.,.,CASSLERLATEAFF,TGTGCCAGCAGCTTAGAGCGTCTAGCCACTGAAGCTTTCTTT
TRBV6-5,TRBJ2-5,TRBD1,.,CASSSDRAQETQYF,TGTGCCAGCAGTTCGGACAGGGCCCAAGAGACCCAGTACTTC
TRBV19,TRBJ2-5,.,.,CASSMRGTSRSQETQYF,TGTGCCAGTAGTATGAGGGGTACTAGTCGTAGCCAAGAGACCCAGTACTTC
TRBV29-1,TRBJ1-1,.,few,CSVRHTEAFF,TGCAGCGTTAGACACACTGAAGCTTTCTTT
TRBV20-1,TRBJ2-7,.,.,CSAGAPEQYF,TGCAGTGCTGGGGCACCCGAGCAGTACTTC
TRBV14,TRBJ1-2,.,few,CASSLAAGPFGYTF,TGTGCCAGCAGCCTGGCGGCAGGCCCGTTCGGCTACACCTTC
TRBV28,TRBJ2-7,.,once,CASSLLTPRDSPYEQYF,TGTGCCAGCAGTTTATTGACCCCCAGGGACTCACCCTACGAGCAGTACTTC
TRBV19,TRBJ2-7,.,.,CASKNRDHTYF,TGTGCCAGTAAAAACCGGGACCATACGTACTTC
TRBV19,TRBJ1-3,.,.,CASSMGGTDTIYF,TGTGCCAGTAGTATGGGAGGGACTGACACCATATATTTT
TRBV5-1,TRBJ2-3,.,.,CASSLGQGKDTQYF,TGCGCCAGCAGCTTGGGTCAGGGGAAAGATACGCAGTATTTT
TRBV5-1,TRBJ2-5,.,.,CASSLQYQETQYF,TGCGCCAGCAGCCTCCAGTACCAAGAGACCCAGTACTTC
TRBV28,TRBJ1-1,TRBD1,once,CASLNQYRGLTEAFF,TGTGCCAGCCTAAACCAGTACAGGGGGCTGACTGAAGCTTTCTTT
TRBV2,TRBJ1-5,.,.,CASSELGAGNQPQHF,TGTGCCAGCAGTGAATTGGGGGCGGGCAATCAGCCCCAGCATTTT
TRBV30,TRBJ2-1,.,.,CAWRGKTITNEQFF,TGTGCCTGGAGAGGAAAGACTATTACAAATGAGCAGTTCTTC
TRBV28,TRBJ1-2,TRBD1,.,CASSDTIRGPNGYTF,TGTGCCAGCAGCGATACCATTAGGGGGCCGAATGGCTACACCTTC
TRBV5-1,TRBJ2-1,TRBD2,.,CASSSTSGSSYNEQFF,TGCGCCAGCAGCTCAACTAGCGGGAGCTCCTACAATGAGCAGTTCTTC
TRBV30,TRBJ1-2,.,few,CAWSVIRGDGYTF,TGTGCCTGGAGTGTAATCCGAGGAGATGGCTACACCTTC
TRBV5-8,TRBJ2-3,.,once,CASSLGPANTDTQYF,TGTGCCAGCAGCTTGGGCCCGGCTAACACAGATACGCAGTATTTT
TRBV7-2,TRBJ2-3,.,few,CASSFNERDQQYF,TGTGCCAGCAGCTTTAACGAACGGGATCAGCAGTATTTT
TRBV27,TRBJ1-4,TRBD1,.,CASSLSPGGPTTNEKLFF,TGTGCCAGCAGTTTATCGCCAGGGGGACCCACAACTAATGAAAAACTGTTTTTT
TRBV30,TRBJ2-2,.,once,CAWRATGELFF,TGTGCCTGGAGGGCCACCGGGGAGCTGTTTTTT
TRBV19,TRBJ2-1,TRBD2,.,CASASGVNEQFF,TGTGCCAGTGCTAGCGGGGTTAATGAGCAGTTCTTC
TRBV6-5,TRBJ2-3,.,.,CASSPRITDTQYF,TGTGCCAGCAGTCCCCGGATCACAGATACGCAGTATTTT
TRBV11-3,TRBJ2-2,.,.,CASSLSGTAGELFF,TGTGCCAGCAGCCTTAGCGGGACAGCCGGGGAGCTGTTTTTT
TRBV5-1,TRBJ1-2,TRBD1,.,CASSPTLLDRGESGYTF,TGCGCCAGCAGCCCTACGTTATTGGACAGGGGGGAAAGCGGCTACACCTTC
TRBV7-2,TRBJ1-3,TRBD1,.,CASSLLPDRAGNTIYF,TGTGCCAGCAGCTTATTACCGGACAGGGCTGGAAACACCATATATTTT
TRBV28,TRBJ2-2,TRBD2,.,CASSFSGRRTGELFF,TGTGCCAGCAGTTTCAGCGGGAGGAGAACCGGGGAGCTGTTTTTT
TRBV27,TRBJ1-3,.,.,CASKIGHSGNTIYF,TGTGCCAGCAAAATAGGCCACTCTGGAAACACCATATATTTT
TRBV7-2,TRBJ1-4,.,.,CASSLGGRVGEKLFF,TGTGCCAGCAGCTTAGGAGGCAGGGTCGGTGAAAAACTGTTTTTT
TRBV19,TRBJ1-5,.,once,CASKAGYGNQPQHF,TGTGCCAGTAAAGCAGGGTATGGAAATCAGCCCCAGCATTTT
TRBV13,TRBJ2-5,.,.,CASSEVAQETQYF,TGTGCCAGCAGCGAGGTCGCTCAAGAGACCCAGTACTTC
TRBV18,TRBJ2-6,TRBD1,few,CASSPPGDRGTNVLTF,TGTGCCAGCTCACCACCGGGGGACAGGGGGACAAACGTCCTGACTTTC
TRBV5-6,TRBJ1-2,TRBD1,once,CATTDRPSYHHGYTF,TGTGCCACCACGGACAGGCCGTCCTACCACCATGGCTACACCTTC
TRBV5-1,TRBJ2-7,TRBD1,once,CASSDGDRGGPTEQYF,TGCGCCAGCAGCGACGGGGACAGGGGAGGCCCCACCGAGCAGTACTTC
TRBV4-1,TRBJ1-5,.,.,CASSQASGDNQPQHF,TGCGCCAGCAGCCAAGCATCAGGGGATAATCAGCCCCAGCATTTT
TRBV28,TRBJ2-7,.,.,CASSLQGRQAEQYF,TGTGCCAGCAGCCTCCAAGGGCGGCAAGCCGAGCAGTACTTC
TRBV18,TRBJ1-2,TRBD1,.,CASSPPGQGYGYTF,TGTGCCAGCTCACCCCCGGGACAGGGCTATGGCTACACCTTC
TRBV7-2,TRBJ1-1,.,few,CASSLTVWNTEAFF,TGTGCCAGCAGCTTGACAGTTTGGAACACTGAAGCTTTCTTT
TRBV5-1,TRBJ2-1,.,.,CASSYRASESYNEQFF,TGCGCCAGCAGCTATAGGGCTAGCGAGTCCTACAATGAGCAGTTCTTC
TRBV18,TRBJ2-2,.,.,CASSPESTTGELFF,TGTGCCAGCTCACCTGAGTCTACTACCGGGGAGCTGTTTTTT
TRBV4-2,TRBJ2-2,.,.,CASSQGAGHESNTGELFF,TGTGCCAGCAGCCAAGGGGCCGGACACGAGTCGAACACCGGGGAGCTGTTTTTT
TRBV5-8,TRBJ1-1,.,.,CASSPPGLLNTEAFF,TGTGCCAGCAGCCCGCCCGGGCTACTGAACACTGAAGCTTTCTTT
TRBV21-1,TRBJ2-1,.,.,CASNLPTRGSYNEQFF,TGTGCCAGCAACCTACCGACCCGAGGGTCCTACAATGAGCAGTTCTTC
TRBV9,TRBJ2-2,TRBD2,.,CASSGSSGRTLGELFF,TGTGCCAGCAGCGGATCTAGCGGGAGAACACTCGGGGAGCTGTTTTTT
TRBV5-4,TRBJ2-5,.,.,CASSLDLQETQYF,TGTGCCAGCAGCTTAGACTTACAAGAGACCCAGTACTTC
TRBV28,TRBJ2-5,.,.,CASTNPRDGNDRETQYF,TGTGCCAGCACGAACCCTAGGGACGGGAATGATAGGGAGACCCAGTACTTC
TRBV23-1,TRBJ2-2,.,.,CASSQLGGIGELFF,TGCGCCAGCAGTCAGTTAGGGGGTATCGGGGAGCTGTTTTTT